The source of this TCR beta chain is a study of blood T cell repertoires in COVID-19. In the study overall: The cDNA or gDNA used as material had been derived from T cells, B-cell-depleted T cells, or PBMCs.

In the authors' workflow: Nucleated cell counts were estimated from reference gene primer amplification. The data were produced by immunoSEQ multiplex PCR, yet TCRdb's version contains in-frame clones alone and is incomplete. That table gives V, J and clone size, and the DNA gave D and trimming. Altogether over 90,000 clones are present, roughly four fifths being singletons, with the ten largest covering 4.5% to 5.5%. The sequence came from a man aged 80 or over with COVID-19, enrolled during active disease. Material: peripheral blood.

Here the CDR3 reads CASSFFGALGELFF. As DNA, the CDR3 is TGTGCCAGCAGTTTTTTTGGGGCCTTAGGGGAGCTGTTTTTT. J is TRBJ2-2 and V is TRBV28; tentative D call: TRBD1 (5 bases). Trimming removed 3 bases at V and 8 bases at J, with 13 bases between. Germline lookup yields CDR1 MDHEN and CDR2 SYDVKM. CDR3 length: 14 residues. The full variable domain, completed using reference TRBV28 and TRBJ2-2, is DVKVTQSSRYLVKRTGEKVFLECVQDMDHENMFWYRQDPGLGLRLIYFSYDVKMKEKGDIPEGYSVSREKKERFSLILESASTNQTSMYLCASSFFGALGELFFGEGSRLTVL.